Included here is one T cell receptor (beta chain) sequence, with context. Antigen unknown. This sample is part of a study of T cell repertoires in cytomegalovirus infection. Via MiXCR, TCRdb re-called the reads, giving one row per CDR3 protein. This sample has hundreds of thousands of distinct CDR3 sequences, with about two fifths found just once. This CDR3 is 13 amino acids long. Trimming took off 2 bases at V and 6 bases at J, with 10 bases between the two ends. CDR1 is SGHTA and CDR2 is FQGTGA in the germline V gene. The material was cultured PBMCs, obtained from culture after CMV antigen stimulation. J is TRBJ1-1 and V is TRBV7-3; D gene ambiguous. The TCR comes from a human donor in good health (CMV status not recorded). Some clones in this sample may be carry-over from other donors' samples. This CDR3 is CASSLGHWAEAFF. The CDR3 DNA is TGTGCCAGCAGCTTAGGCCATTGGGCTGAAGCTTTCTTT.